This T cell receptor (beta chain) came from a study of CD8 T cells in Susac syndrome. RNA, at about 0.45 to 1 ug, was reverse transcribed with random hexamers. The amplification used immunoSEQ multiplex PCR on TCR beta CDR3; it spanned 54 Vbeta and 13 Jbeta. MiXCR, applied by TCRdb to the immunoSEQ multiplex PCR reads, yields one record per CDR3 protein. The sample carries fewer than 200,000 distinct CDR3 sequences, approximately 95% recorded once. The study sequenced TCR beta in blood CD8+ and CD4+ T cells. CD8+ and CD4+ T cells were negatively isolated; TEMRA cells were FACS-enriched. This CDR3 spans 13 amino acids. The ends were cut back, 1 base at V and 7 bases at J, with 13 bases in the middle. Germline V lookup: CDR1 DFQATT, CDR2 SNEGSKA (reference sequence). Notes on the study in general: The number of individuals included in the study's TCR sequencing and HLA analysis was acknowledged as relatively small.

As regards this clonotype: Its specificity is not known.

This sequence originates from a human donor in good health. The chain combines TRBV20-1 with TRBJ1-2; a weak D match, TRBD1 (5 bases). Sequencing was performed on CD4+ T cells from PBMCs. CDR3 region: CSARGGSGTGYTF. DNA of the CDR3: TGCAGTGCTAGAGGAGGGTCGGGGACTGGCTACACCTTC.